These 2 T cell receptor beta chains were all obtained from the same sample, sequenced in a study of T cell changes during pregnancy in multiple sclerosis. This table comes from immunoSEQ multiplex PCR, and its TCRdb copy is limited to in-frame clones, with some not included. Among some 90,000 clones listed, 90% to 95% were seen once. This specimen consisted of peripheral blood, obtained after pregnancy. All receptors derive from a female donor in good health, enrolled as a control in a pregnancy study.

The chain recombines TRBV29-1 with TRBJ2-7; 12 nucleotides agree with TRBD1. The CDR3 is made up of 15 amino acids. The V gene end was trimmed by 2 bases and the J gene end by 7 bases; junction bases not matched to a gene: 9. Germline CDR1 reads SQVTM; CDR2 reads ANQGSEA. This chain's CDR3 is CSVERRGQGAREQYF. As DNA, the CDR3 is TGCAGCGTTGAAAGGAGGGGACAGGGGGCGCGAGAGCAGTACTTC.

The chain uses TRBV7-2 and TRBJ2-3, with 10 bases identical to TRBD2. This CDR3 has 18 amino acids. Per germline, CDR1 SGHTA and CDR2 FQGNSA. V shed 2 bases and J 2 bases; nucleotides not matched to a gene: 10. CDR3 protein: CASSLITASGGDTDTQYF. CDR3 nucleotides: TGTGCCAGCAGCTTAATCACGGCTAGCGGGGGCGACACAGATACGCAGTATTTT.